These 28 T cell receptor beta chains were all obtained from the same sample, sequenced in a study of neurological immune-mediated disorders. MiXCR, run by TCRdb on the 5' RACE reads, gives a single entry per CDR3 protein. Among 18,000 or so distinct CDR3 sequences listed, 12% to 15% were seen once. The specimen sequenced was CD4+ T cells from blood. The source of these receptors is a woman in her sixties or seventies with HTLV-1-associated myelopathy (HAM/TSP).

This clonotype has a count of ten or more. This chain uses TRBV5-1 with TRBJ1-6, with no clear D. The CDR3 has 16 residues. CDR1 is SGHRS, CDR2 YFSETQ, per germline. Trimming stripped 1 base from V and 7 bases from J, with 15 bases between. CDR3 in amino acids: CASSLYGDPVNSPLHF. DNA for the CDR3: TGCGCCAGCAGCTTGTACGGGGATCCTGTGAATTCACCCCTCCACTTT.

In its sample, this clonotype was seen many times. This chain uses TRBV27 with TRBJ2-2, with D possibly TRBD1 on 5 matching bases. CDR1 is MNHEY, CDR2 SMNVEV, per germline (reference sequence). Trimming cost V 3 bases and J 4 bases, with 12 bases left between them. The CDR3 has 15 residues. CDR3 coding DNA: TGTGCCAGCAGTTTGTTAAATAGGGGCACCGGGGAGCTGTTTTTT. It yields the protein CASSLLNRGTGELFF.

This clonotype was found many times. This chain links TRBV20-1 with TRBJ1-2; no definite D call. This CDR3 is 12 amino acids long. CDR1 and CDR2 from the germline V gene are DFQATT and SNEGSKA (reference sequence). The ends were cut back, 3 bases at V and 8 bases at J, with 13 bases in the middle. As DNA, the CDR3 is TGCAGTGCTAGCGCCTGGGGTCGGGGCTACACCTTC. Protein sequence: CSASAWGRGYTF.

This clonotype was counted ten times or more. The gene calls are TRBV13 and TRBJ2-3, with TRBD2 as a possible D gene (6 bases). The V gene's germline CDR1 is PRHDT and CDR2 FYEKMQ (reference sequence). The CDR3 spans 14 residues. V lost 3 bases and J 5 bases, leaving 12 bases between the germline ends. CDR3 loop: CASSFTGGLDTQYF. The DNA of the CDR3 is TGTGCCAGCAGCTTCACTGGGGGACTAGATACGCAGTATTTT.

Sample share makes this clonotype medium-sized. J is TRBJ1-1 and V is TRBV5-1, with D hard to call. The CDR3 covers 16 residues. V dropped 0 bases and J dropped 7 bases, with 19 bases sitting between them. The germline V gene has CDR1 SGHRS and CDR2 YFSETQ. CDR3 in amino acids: CASSLGVSVSGDEAFF. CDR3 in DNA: TGCGCCAGCAGCTTGGGTGTAAGCGTATCGGGTGATGAAGCTTTCTTT.

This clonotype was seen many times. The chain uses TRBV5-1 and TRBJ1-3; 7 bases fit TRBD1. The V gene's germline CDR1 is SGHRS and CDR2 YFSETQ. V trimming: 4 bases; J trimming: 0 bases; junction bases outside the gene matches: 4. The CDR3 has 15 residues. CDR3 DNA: TGCGCCAGCAGCACAGCAGGGGGCTCTGGAAACACCATATATTTT. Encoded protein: CASSTAGGSGNTIYF.

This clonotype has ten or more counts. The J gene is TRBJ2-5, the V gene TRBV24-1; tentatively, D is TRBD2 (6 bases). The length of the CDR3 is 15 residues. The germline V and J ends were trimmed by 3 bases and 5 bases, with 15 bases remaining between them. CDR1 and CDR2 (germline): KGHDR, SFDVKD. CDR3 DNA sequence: TGTGCCACCAGTGATCCAGGACGGGGGATGGAGACCCAGTACTTC. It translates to CATSDPGRGMETQYF.

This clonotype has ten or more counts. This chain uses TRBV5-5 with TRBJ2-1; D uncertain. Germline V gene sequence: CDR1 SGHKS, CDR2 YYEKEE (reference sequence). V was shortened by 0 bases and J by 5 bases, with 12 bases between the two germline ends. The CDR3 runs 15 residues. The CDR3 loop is CASSLDGATNNEQFF. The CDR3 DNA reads TGTGCCAGCAGCTTGGATGGAGCCACAAACAATGAGCAGTTCTTC. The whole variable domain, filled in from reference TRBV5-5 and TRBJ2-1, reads DAGVTQSPTHLIKTRGQQVTLRCSPISGHKSVSWYQQVLGQGPQFIFQYYEKEERGRGNFPDRFSARQFPNYSSELNVNALLLGDSALYLCASSLDGATNNEQFFGPGTRLTVL.

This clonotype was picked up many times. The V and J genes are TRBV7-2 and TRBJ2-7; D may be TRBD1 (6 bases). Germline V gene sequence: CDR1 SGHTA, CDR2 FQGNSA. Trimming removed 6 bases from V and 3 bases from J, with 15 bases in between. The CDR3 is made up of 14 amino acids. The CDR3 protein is CASRYRELNYEQYF. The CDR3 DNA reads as TGTGCCAGCAGATACAGGGAATTAAACTACGAGCAGTACTTC.

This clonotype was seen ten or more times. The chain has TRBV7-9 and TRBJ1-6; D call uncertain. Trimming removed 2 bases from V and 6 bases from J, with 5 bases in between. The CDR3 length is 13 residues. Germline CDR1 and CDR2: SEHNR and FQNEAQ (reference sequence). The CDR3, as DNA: TGTGCCAGCAGCTTACAGCCTAATTCACCCCTCCACTTT. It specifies CASSLQPNSPLHF.

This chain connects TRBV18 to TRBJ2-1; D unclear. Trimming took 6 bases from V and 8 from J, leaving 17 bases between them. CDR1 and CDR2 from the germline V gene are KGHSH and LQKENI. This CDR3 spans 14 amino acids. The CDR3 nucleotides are TGTGCCAGCTCGGTCGGGTCTGGGGTCGATGAGCAGTTCTTC. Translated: CASSVGSGVDEQFF.

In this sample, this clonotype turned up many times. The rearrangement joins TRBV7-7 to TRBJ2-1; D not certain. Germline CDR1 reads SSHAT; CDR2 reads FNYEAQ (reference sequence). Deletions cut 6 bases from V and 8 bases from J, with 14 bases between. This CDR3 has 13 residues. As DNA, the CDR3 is TGTGCCAGCAGTCAAGACGCCCGCTATGAGCAGTTCTTC. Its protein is CASSQDARYEQFF. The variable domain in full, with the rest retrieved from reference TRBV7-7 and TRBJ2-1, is GAGVSQSPRYKVTKRGQDVTLRCDPISSHATLYWYQQALGQGPEFLTYFNYEAQPDKSGLPSDRFSAERPEGSISTLTIQRTEQRDSAMYRCASSQDARYEQFFGPGTRLTVL.

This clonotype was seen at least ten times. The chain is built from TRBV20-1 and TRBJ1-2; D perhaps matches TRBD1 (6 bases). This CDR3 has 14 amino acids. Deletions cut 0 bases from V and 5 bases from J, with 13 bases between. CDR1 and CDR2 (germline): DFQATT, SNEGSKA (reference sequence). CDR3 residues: CSARDQGTFYGYTF. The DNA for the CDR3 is TGCAGTGCTAGAGATCAGGGGACCTTTTATGGCTACACCTTC.

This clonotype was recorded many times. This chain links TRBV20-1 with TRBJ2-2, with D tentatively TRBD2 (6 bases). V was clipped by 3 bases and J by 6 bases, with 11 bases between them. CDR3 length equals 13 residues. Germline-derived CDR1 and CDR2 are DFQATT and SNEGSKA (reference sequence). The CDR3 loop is CSARKEGAGELFF. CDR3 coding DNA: TGCAGTGCTAGGAAGGAGGGAGCCGGGGAGCTGTTTTTT.

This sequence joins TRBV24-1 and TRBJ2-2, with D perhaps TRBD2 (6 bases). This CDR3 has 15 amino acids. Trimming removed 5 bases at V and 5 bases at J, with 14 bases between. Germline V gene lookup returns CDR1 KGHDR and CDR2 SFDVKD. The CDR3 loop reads CATSGTNRGTGELFF. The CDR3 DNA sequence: TGTGCCACCAGTGGGACGAACCGGGGGACCGGGGAGCTGTTTTTT.

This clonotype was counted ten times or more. Here the CDR3 DNA reads TGCGCCAGCAGCCGATCGGGGGGAATAGATACGCAGTATTTT. Protein: CASSRSGGIDTQYF. The rearrangement links TRBV5-1 to TRBJ2-3; TRBD2 agrees at 7 bases. J lost 5 bases, V lost 4 bases, and 7 bases had no gene match. In germline, CDR1 is SGHRS, CDR2 YFSETQ. The CDR3 contains 14 residues.

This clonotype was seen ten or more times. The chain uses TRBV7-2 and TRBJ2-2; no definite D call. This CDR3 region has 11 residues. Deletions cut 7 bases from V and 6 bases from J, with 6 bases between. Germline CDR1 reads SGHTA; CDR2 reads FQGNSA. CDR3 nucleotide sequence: TGTGCCAGCAAGTTGGCCGGGGAGCTGTTTTTT. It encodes CASKLAGELFF.

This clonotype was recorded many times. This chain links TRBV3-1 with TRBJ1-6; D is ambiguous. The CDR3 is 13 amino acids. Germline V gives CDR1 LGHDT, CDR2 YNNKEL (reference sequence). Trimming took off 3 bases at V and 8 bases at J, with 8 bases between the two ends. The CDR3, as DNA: TGTGCCAGCAGCCAGAGAAGAGATTCACCCCTCCACTTT. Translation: CASSQRRDSPLHF.

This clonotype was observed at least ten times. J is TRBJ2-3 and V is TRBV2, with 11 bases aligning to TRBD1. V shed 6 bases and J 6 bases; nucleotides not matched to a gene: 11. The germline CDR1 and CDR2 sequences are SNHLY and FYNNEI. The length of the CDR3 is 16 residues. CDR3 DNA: TGTGCCAGCAGGAGGACAGGGGGCTCGTCACAGGATACGCAGTATTTT. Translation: CASRRTGGSSQDTQYF.

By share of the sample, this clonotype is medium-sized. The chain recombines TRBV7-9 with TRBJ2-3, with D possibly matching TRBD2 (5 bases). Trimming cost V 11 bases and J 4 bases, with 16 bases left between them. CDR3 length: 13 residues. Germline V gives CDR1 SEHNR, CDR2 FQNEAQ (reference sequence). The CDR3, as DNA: TGTGCCTGCGTGCGAGGGCCCCCAGATACGCAGTATTTT. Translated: CACVRGPPDTQYF. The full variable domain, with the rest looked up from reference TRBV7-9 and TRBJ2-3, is DTGVSQNPRHKITKRGQNVTFRCDPISEHNRLYWYRQTLGQGPEFLTYFQNEAQLEKSRLLSDRFSAERPKGSFSTLEIQRTEQGDSAMYLCACVRGPPDTQYFGPGTRLTVL.

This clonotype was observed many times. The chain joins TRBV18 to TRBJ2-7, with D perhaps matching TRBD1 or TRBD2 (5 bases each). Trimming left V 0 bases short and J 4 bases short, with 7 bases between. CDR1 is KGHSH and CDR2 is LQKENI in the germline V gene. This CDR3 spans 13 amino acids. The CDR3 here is CASSPPRGYEQYF. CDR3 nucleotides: TGTGCCAGCTCACCACCGAGGGGTTACGAGCAGTACTTC.

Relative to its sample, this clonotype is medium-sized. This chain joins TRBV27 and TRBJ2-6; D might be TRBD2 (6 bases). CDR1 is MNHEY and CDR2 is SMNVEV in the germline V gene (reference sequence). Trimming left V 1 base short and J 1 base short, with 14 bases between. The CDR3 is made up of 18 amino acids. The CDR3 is CASSLLGGKGSGANVLTF. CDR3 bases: TGTGCCAGCAGTTTATTGGGGGGAAAGGGATCTGGGGCCAACGTCCTGACTTTC. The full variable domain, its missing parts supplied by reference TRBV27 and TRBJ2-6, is EAQVTQNPRYLITVTGKKLTVTCSQNMNHEYMSWYRQDPGLGLRQIYYSMNVEVTDKGDVPEGYKVSRKEKRNFPLILESPSPNQTSLYFCASSLLGGKGSGANVLTFGAGSRLTVL.

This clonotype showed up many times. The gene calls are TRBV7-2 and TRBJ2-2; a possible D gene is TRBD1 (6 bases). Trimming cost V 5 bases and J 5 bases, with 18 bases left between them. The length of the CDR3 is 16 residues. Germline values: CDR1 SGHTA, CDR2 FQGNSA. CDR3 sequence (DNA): TGTGCCAGCAGCCCACAGGGTGTGCGAATGACCGGGGAGCTGTTTTTT. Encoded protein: CASSPQGVRMTGELFF.

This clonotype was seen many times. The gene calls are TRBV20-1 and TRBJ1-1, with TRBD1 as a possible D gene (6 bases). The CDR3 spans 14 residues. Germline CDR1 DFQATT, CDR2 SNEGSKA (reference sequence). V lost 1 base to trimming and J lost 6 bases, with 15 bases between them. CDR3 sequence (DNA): TGCAGTGCTAGAGTTCCAGCCCAGGGGCCTGAAGCTTTCTTT. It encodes CSARVPAQGPEAFF.

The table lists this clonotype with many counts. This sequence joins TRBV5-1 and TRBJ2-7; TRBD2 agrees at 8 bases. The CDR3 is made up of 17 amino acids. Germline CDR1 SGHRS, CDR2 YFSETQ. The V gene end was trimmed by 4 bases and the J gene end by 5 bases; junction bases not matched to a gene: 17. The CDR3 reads CASSPSGYAGGTHEQYF. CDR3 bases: TGCGCCAGCAGCCCCTCTGGATATGCGGGAGGAACCCACGAGCAGTACTTC.

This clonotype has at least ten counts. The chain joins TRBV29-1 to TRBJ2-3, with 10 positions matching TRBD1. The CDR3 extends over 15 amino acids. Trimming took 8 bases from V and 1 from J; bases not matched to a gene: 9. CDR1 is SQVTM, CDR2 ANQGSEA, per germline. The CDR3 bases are TGCAGCTCTAAGGGCGGGACAGGGGGCACAGATACGCAGTATTTT. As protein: CSSKGGTGGTDTQYF.

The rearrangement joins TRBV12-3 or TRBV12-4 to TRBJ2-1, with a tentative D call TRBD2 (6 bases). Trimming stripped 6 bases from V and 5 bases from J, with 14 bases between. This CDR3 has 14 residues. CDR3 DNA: TGTGCCAGCAGGGATACCGGCGGGAACAATGAGCAGTTCTTC. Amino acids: CASRDTGGNNEQFF.

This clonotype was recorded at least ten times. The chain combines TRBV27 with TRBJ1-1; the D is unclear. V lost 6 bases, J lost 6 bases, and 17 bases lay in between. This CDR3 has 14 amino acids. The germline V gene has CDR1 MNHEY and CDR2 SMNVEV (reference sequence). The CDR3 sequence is CASSSIRGIAEAFF. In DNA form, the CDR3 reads TGTGCCAGCAGCTCTATACGGGGAATCGCTGAAGCTTTCTTT.